This TCR beta chain was documented in a study of blood T cells in healthy people across ages. The second PCR ran about 6 to 12 cycles with a sample-barcoded 5' primer and J-beta primers. TCRdb itself ran the 5' RACE reads through MiXCR, one entry per CDR3 protein. The sample carries some 1,000,000 distinct CDR3 sequences, roughly a quarter recorded once. With 7 bases removed from V and 0 bases from J, the gap between germline ends came to 4 bases. CDR1 and CDR2 from the germline V gene are MGHDK and SYGVNS. The CDR3 runs to 13 residues. These data are also associated with another study on T cells of mothers and their children.

The chain uses TRBV25-1 and TRBJ2-6, with unresolved D. The sequence was obtained from a girl under 10 years old in good health. Sequencing used blood. The CDR3 DNA reads as TGTGCCAGCATGAACTCTGGGGCCAACGTCCTGACTTTC. As protein: CASMNSGANVLTF.